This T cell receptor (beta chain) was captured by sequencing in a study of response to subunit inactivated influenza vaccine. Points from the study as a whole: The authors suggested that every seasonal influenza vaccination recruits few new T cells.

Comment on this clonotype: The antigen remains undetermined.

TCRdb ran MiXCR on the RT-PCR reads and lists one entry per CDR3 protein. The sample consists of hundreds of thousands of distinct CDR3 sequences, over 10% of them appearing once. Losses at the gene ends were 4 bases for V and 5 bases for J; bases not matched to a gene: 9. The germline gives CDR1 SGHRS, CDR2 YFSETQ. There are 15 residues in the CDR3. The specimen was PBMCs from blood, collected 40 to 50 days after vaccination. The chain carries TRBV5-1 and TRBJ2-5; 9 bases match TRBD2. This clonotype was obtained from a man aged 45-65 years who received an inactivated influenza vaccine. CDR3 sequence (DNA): TGCGCCAGCAGCCAGCGGGGGGCCCCCGGGGAGACCCAGTACTTC. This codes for CASSQRGAPGETQYF.